Reported below is one T cell receptor beta chain. Its antigen is unknown. The sample belongs to a study of CD8 T cells in ankylosing spondylitis. Study-wide results and limits: A TCR beta motif made of several highly homologous variants seemed typical of ankylosing spondylitis blood. Disease-associated clonotypes exhibited CD8+ identity and were relatively infrequent in peripheral blood. Within matched ankylosing spondylitis synovial fluid, disease-linked clones were reportedly significantly enriched.

Trimming left V 6 bases short and J 0 bases short, with 13 bases between. CDR3 size: 14 residues. Germline lookup yields CDR1 DFQATT and CDR2 SNEGSKA (reference sequence). Quantitative 5'-RACE with molecular barcodes generated TCR beta libraries. MiXCR was run by TCRdb on the 5' RACE reads, yielding one entry per CDR3 protein. This table holds 400,000 or so distinct CDR3 sequences, more than 25% found once. The receptor was derived from a male donor with ankylosing spondylitis. Sequencing was done on a sample of blood, either unsorted or a sorted T cell fraction (not recorded which). The chain combines TRBV20-1 with TRBJ2-3, with D hard to call. CDR3 in DNA: TGCAGTGCGAGCGAGGAAACTAGCACAGATACGCAGTATTTT. Translated: CSASEETSTDTQYF.